This paragraph reports one T cell receptor beta chain. Its antigen is currently unknown. A read error may produce the germline difference seen at one junction end. The sample originates from a study of T cell repertoires in cytomegalovirus infection. MiXCR, run by TCRdb on the reads, gives a single entry per CDR3 protein. The profile shows 90,000 to 110,000 distinct CDR3 sequences, around 28% of them singletons. Germline loops: CDR1 KGHDR, CDR2 SFDVKD. CDR3 size: 14 residues. The chain uses TRBV24-1 and TRBJ2-1; D remains ambiguous. Source: CD8+ T cells from cultured PBMCs, taken from culture after CMV antigen stimulation. This clonotype was sampled from a human donor in good health (CMV status not recorded). Some clones in this sample may be carry-over from other donors' samples. The CDR3 reads CATSDLGPDNVQFF. In nucleotides, the CDR3 is TGTGCCACCAGTGATTTAGGGCCCGACAATGTGCAGTTCTTC.